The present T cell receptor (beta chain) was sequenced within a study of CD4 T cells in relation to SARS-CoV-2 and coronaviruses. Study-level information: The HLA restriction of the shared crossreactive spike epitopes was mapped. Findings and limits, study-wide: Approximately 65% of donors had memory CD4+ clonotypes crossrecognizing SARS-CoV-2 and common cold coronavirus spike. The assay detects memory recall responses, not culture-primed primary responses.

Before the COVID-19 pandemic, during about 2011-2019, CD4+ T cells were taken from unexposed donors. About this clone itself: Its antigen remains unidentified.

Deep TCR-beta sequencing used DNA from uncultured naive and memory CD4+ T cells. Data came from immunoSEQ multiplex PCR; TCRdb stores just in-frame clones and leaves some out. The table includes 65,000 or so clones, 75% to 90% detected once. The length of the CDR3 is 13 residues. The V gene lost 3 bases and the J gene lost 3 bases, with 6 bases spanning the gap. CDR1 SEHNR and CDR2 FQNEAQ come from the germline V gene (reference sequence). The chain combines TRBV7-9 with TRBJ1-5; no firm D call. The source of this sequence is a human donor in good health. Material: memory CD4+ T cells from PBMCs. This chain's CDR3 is CASSFTANQPQHF. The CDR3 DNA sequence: TGTGCCAGCAGCTTCACAGCCAATCAGCCCCAGCATTTT.